This TCR beta chain was sequenced in a study of patients and donors after allogeneic stem cell transplantation. TCRdb re-derived calls from the RT-PCR reads in MiXCR, one entry per CDR3 protein. The data contain about a million distinct CDR3 sequences, around 17% of them singletons. This clonotype came up a few times. Per germline, CDR1 DFQATT and CDR2 SNEGSKA (reference sequence). The germline V and J ends were trimmed by 2 bases and 4 bases, with 11 bases remaining between them. The CDR3 has 13 residues. The rearrangement uses TRBV20-1 and TRBJ1-2; D gene unclear. Material for sequencing was blood, either unsorted or a sorted T cell fraction (not recorded which). The sequence was obtained from a human donor who was either an allogeneic HSCT recipient or a stem cell or donor lymphocyte infusion donor (not recorded which). It is not recorded whose cells these are; they may come from a transplant donor. For the CDR3, the DNA is TGCAGTGCTAGATCGGGCGAAAGCTATGGCTACACCTTC. It yields the protein CSARSGESYGYTF.